This TCR beta chain was captured by sequencing in a study of beta chain features in type 1 diabetes. Every bit of the isolated RNA underwent reverse transcription, so sequencing read expressed TCRB transcripts. Generated by immunoSEQ multiplex PCR, the TCRdb table keeps only in-frame clones and is missing some. Of some 660,000 clones listed, more than 13% are singletons. Study-level results: A moderate, significant TCRB CDR3 shortening appeared in type 1 diabetes across four CD4+ subsets.

This clone was counted only a few times. Antigen: not known. The germline gives CDR1 GTSNPN, CDR2 SVGIG (reference sequence). V lost 3 bases, J lost 0 bases, and 16 bases lay in between. The CDR3 consists of 16 residues. The clonotype comes from a man aged 18 to 30 with type 1 diabetes. Sequencing was done on a sample of naive CD4+ T cells from blood. The genes are TRBV30 and TRBJ2-3; D is perhaps TRBD2 (5 bases). CDR3 sequence: CAWSPGIHSSTDTQYF. The CDR3 DNA reads TGTGCCTGGAGCCCGGGAATTCATTCTAGCACAGATACGCAGTATTTT.